This is a list of T cell receptor beta chains from one sample in a study of blood T cell repertoires in COVID-19. This table comes from immunoSEQ multiplex PCR, and its TCRdb copy is limited to in-frame clones, with some not included. The sample has some 330,000 clones, 88% seen once; the top ten hold around 4.6%. Sequencing was carried out using PBMCs or T cells enriched from blood (not recorded which). The receptors here all came from a man younger than 40 who had recovered from COVID-19. The CDR3 runs from the conserved cysteine through the conserved F or W. The D gene is left open where the match is weak. The listing skips clone size in some rows; elsewhere it reads once, few, many or a size class.

>TRBV11-2|17|NA|TRBJ1-6|NA
TGTGCCAGCAGCTTAGATCGGGGGTTCTCCTTGTACTCACCCCTCCACTTT
CASSLDRGFSLYSPLHF
>TRBV7-3|15|TRBD2|TRBJ2-5|NA
TGTGCCAGCAGCCAGGGACTAACAAACCAAGAGACCCAGTACTTC
CASSQGLTNQETQYF
>TRBV9|14|NA|TRBJ1-3|NA
TGTGCCAGCAGCGTAGGAGACAATGGAAACACCATATATTTT
CASSVGDNGNTIYF
>TRBV19|16|NA|TRBJ1-5|NA
TGTGCCAGTGGGCGGGTCGGGTCGACGAGCAATCAGCCCCAGCATTTT
CASGRVGSTSNQPQHF
>TRBV18|13|NA|TRBJ2-3|NA
TGTGCCAGCTCACGGGGCAGCACAGATACGCAGTATTTT
CASSRGSTDTQYF
>TRBV9|17|TRBD2|TRBJ2-2|NA
TGTGCCAGCAGCGTAGCTGCTAGCGGGGGGGCCGCCGGGGAGCTGTTTTTT
CASSVAASGGAAGELFF
>TRBV5-4|16|NA|TRBJ1-6|NA
TGTGCCAGCAGCTTCCCGCTTGGAGCGGGGAATTCACCCCTCCACTTT
CASSFPLGAGNSPLHF
>TRBV3-1/TRBV3-2|14|TRBD2|TRBJ2-1|NA
TGTGCCAGCCGAACTAGCGGGGGGGTCTCCGAGCAGTTCTTC
CASRTSGGVSEQFF
>TRBV7-9|11|NA|TRBJ2-5|once
TGTGCCAGCGGGGGCAGAGAGACCCAGTACTTC
CASGGRETQYF
>TRBV7-9|13|NA|TRBJ1-4|NA
TGTGCCAGCAGCTTAGCGTGGGAGGAAAAACTGTTTTTT
CASSLAWEEKLFF
>TRBV11-2|15|TRBD1|TRBJ1-4|NA
TGTGCCAGCACCCCAGAGGGACAGATTAATGAAAAACTGTTTTTT
CASTPEGQINEKLFF
>TRBV7-6|17|TRBD2|TRBJ2-7|NA
TGTGCCAGCAGCCACAGGGCTAGCGGGGGGCCCTCCTACGAGCAGTACTTC
CASSHRASGGPSYEQYF
>TRBV28|12|NA|TRBJ1-1|NA
TGTGCCAGCAGGGCTACTAGCACTGAAGCTTTCTTT
CASRATSTEAFF
>TRBV10-3|19|NA|TRBJ2-2|once
TGTGCCATCAGCGGGACCCGGACTATTCACTCCCCGAACACCGGGGAGCTGTTTTTT
CAISGTRTIHSPNTGELFF
>TRBV28|15|TRBD1|TRBJ2-5|NA
TGTGCCAGCAGCTTTGGACAGGGTGGACAAGAGACCCAGTACTTC
CASSFGQGGQETQYF
>TRBV5-4|16|TRBD2|TRBJ2-5|NA
TGTGCCAGCAGCTCGGGACTAGCGGGGACCCAAGAGACCCAGTACTTC
CASSSGLAGTQETQYF
>TRBV9|15|TRBD1|TRBJ2-7|NA
TGTGCCAGCAGCGCAACCGGGACAGGGGGCTACGAGCAGTACTTC
CASSATGTGGYEQYF
>TRBV9|15|NA|TRBJ1-3|NA
TGTGCCAGCAGCGTAGGCGGCAGCTCTGGAAACACCATATATTTT
CASSVGGSSGNTIYF
>TRBV19|16|TRBD1|TRBJ2-5|NA
TGTGCCAGTTCTTCACGAGGACAGGGGCGAGAAGAGACCCAGTACTTC
CASSSRGQGREETQYF
>TRBV13|15|NA|TRBJ1-2|NA
TGTGCCAGCAGCTTAGTGGGGCGACAGGAATATGGCTACACCTTC
CASSLVGRQEYGYTF
>TRBV4-1|17|TRBD2|TRBJ2-5|NA
TGCGCCAGCAGCCAAACACCGGGGGGGGCTGGGGAGGAGACCCAGTACTTC
CASSQTPGGAGEETQYF
>TRBV19|15|NA|TRBJ2-7|NA
TGTGCCAGTAGTATAGGGCGGGATGGCGCCTACGAGCAGTACTTC
CASSIGRDGAYEQYF
>TRBV28|14|NA|TRBJ2-6|once
TGTGCCAGCAGCATTAGCTCTGGGGCCAACGTCCTGACTTTC
CASSISSGANVLTF
>TRBV7-3|13|NA|TRBJ1-1|once
TGTGCCAGCAGCATCGACAGGAACACTGAAGCTTTCTTT
CASSIDRNTEAFF
>TRBV7-2|15|TRBD2|TRBJ2-5|NA
TGTGCCAGCAGCCCTTGGACTAGCGGGGGAGGGACCCAGTACTTC
CASSPWTSGGGTQYF
>TRBV20-1|16|NA|TRBJ2-7|NA
TGCAGTGCTAGTGACCCGAGGACTGGCTCCTCCTACGAGCAGTACTTC
CSASDPRTGSSYEQYF
>TRBV5-4|16|TRBD1|TRBJ1-6|NA
TGTGCCAGCAGCACCCGGGGACAGGGGAGGGAAGCACCCCTCCACTTT
CASSTRGQGREAPLHF
>TRBV30|12|NA|TRBJ2-7|NA
TGTGCCTGGAGTGTACGCGGCTACGAGCAGTACTTC
CAWSVRGYEQYF
>TRBV9|17|NA|TRBJ2-7|NA
TGTGCCAGCAGCGTAACTCCCAGGGGCGGTTTAGCCGACGAGCAGTACTTC
CASSVTPRGGLADEQYF
>TRBV6-1|15|NA|TRBJ1-5|NA
TGTGCCAGCAGTGAAGCCACCAACACCGGCGGGCCCCAGCATTTT
CASSEATNTGGPQHF
>TRBV5-5|15|TRBD1|TRBJ1-5|NA
TGTGCCAGCAGCTTGGGAACAGGGGGCTATCAGCCCCAGCATTTT
CASSLGTGGYQPQHF
>TRBV10-1|12|TRBD1|TRBJ2-1|NA
TGCGCCAGCAGTCCCAGGACAGGAAGGGAGTTCTTC
CASSPRTGREFF
>TRBV30|18|TRBD1|TRBJ2-5|NA
TGTGCCTGGAGCCGGCCCGGACAGGGGGCGTTATACCAAGAGACCCAGTACTTC
CAWSRPGQGALYQETQYF
>TRBV11-2|11|TRBD2|TRBJ2-1|NA
TGTGCCAGCAGTCTAACGGGGGGGCAGTTCTTC
CASSLTGGQFF
>TRBV7-9|15|TRBD1|TRBJ1-4|once
TGTGCCAGCAGCTTCTCAGGGGGCGGTGACGAAAAACTGTTTTTT
CASSFSGGGDEKLFF